The present TCR beta chain was sequenced within a study of control samples from healthy donors and cancer patients. The CDR3 sequence is 14 residues long. V lost 0 bases and J lost 7, with 13 bases in between. The germline CDR1 and CDR2 sequences are SGHNT and YYREEE (reference sequence). The sample holds one count of this clone. The assay was immunoSEQ multiplex PCR, and TCRdb's table has in-frame clones only and misses some. This table has over 75,000 clones, approximately 86% appearing once. This receptor was identified in a man aged 30 to 45 in good health. The specimen was blood. The genes are TRBV5-4 and TRBJ1-2; D unclear. The CDR3 DNA follows: TGTGCCAGCAGCTTGGACCCGGGTGTGCGTGGCTACACCTTC. Protein: CASSLDPGVRGYTF.